This T cell receptor beta chain came from a study of T cell changes during pregnancy in multiple sclerosis. Germline-derived CDR1 and CDR2 are SEHNR and FQNEAQ (reference sequence). Trimming cost V 5 bases and J 9 bases; bases outside gene matches: 7. This CDR3 is built from 14 residues. Sequencing used immunoSEQ multiplex PCR; TCRdb keeps in-frame clones, though not all of them. The sample carries 28,000 or so clones, about 90% recorded once. Sequences were derived from CD8+ T cells from peripheral blood mononuclear cells, sampled before pregnancy. The rearrangement joins TRBV7-9 to TRBJ2-1; TRBD2 matches 10 bases. The receptor was derived from a female donor with multiple sclerosis, enrolled in a pregnancy study. CDR3: CASSISGRVIEQFF. The DNA of the CDR3 is TGTGCCAGCAGCATCAGCGGGAGGGTTATTGAGCAGTTCTTC.